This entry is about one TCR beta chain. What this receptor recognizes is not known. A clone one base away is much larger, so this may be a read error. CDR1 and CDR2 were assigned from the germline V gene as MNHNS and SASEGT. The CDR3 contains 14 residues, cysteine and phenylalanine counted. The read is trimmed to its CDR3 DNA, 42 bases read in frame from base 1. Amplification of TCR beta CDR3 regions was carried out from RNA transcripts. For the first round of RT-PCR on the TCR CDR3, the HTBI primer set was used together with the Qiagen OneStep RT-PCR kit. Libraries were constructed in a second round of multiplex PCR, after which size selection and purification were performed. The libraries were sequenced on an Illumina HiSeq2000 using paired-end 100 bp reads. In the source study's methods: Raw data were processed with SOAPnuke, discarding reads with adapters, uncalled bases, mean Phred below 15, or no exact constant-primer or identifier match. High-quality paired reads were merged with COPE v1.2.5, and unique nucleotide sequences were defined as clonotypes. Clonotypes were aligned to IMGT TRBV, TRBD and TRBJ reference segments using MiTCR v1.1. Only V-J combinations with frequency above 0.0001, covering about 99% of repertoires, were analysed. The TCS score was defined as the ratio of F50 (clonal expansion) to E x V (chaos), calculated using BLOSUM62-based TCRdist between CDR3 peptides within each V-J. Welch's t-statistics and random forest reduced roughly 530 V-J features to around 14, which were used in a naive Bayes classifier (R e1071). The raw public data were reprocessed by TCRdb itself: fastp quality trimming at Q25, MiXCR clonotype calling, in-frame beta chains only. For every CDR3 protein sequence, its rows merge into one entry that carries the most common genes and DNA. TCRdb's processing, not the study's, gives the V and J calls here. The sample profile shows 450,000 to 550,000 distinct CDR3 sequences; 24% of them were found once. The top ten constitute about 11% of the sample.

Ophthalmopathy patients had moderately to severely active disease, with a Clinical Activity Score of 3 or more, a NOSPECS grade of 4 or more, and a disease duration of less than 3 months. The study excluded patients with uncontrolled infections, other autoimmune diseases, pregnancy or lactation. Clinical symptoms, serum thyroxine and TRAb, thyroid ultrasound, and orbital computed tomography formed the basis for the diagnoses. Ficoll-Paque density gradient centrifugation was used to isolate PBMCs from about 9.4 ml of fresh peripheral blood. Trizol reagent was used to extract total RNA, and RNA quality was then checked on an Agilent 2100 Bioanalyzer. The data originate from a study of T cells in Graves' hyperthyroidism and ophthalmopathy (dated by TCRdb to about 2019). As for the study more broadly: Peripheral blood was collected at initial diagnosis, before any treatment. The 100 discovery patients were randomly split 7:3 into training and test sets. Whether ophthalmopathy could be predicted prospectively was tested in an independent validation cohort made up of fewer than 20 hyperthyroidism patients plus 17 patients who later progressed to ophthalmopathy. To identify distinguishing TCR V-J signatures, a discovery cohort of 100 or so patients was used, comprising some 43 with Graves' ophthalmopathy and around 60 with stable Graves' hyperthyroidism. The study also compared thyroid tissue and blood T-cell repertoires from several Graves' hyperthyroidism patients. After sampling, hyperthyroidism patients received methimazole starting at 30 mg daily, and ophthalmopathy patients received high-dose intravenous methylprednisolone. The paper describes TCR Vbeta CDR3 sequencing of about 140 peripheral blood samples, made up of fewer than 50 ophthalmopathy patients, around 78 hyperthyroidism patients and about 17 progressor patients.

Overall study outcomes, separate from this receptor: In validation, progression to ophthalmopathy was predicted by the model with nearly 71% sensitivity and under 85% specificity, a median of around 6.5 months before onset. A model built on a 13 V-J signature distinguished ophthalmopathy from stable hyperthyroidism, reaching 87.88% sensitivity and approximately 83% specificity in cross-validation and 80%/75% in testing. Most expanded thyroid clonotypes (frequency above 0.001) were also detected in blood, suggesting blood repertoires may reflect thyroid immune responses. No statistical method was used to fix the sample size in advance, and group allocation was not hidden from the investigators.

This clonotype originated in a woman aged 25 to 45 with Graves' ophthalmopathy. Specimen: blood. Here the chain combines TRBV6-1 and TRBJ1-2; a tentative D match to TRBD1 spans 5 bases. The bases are TGTGTCAGCAGAGATTCGGGGGTCCGGAAAGGCTACACCTTC. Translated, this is CVSRDSGVRKGYTF.